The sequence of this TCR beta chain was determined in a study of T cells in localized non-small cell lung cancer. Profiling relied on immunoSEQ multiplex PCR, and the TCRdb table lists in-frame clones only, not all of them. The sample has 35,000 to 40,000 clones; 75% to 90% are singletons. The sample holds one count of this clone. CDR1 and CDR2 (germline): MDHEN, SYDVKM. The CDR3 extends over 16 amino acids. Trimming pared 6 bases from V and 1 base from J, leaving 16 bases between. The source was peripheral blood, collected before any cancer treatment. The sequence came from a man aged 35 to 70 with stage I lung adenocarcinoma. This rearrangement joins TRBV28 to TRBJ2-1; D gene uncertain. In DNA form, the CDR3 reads TGTGCCAGCAGCTTTACCCATTATTTTTCCTACAATGAGCAGTTCTTC. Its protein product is CASSFTHYFSYNEQFF.